This entry is about one T cell receptor beta chain. This sample was taken from a study of blood T cell repertoires in COVID-19. The authors' processing: Amplification of reference gene primers was used by the study to estimate nucleated cell counts. Method: immunoSEQ multiplex PCR; TCRdb's copy keeps in-frame clones and lacks some. V, J and clone size reflect that table, while D and trimming were determined from the DNA. The sample includes 300,000 or so clones, roughly 90% seen only once; the top ten take under 3%. Trimming removed 0 bases at V and 1 base at J, with 10 bases between. The CDR3 is 15 amino acids. The germline gives CDR1 SGHRS, CDR2 YFSETQ.

The V gene is TRBV5-1, the J gene TRBJ1-1; a possible D gene is TRBD1 (5 bases). The material sequenced was peripheral blood. This clonotype was sampled from a woman aged 25 to 39 with COVID-19, enrolled during active disease. This CDR3 reads CASSLERGGNTEAFF. Written as DNA, the CDR3 is TGCGCCAGCAGCTTGGAGCGGGGCGGGAACACTGAAGCTTTCTTT. Variable domain in full (rest from reference TRBV5-1 and TRBJ1-1): KAGVTQTPRYLIKTRGQQVTLSCSPISGHRSVSWYQQTPGQGLQFLFEYFSETQRNKGNFPGRFSGRQFSNSRSEMNVSTLELGDSALYLCASSLERGGNTEAFFGQGTRLTVV.